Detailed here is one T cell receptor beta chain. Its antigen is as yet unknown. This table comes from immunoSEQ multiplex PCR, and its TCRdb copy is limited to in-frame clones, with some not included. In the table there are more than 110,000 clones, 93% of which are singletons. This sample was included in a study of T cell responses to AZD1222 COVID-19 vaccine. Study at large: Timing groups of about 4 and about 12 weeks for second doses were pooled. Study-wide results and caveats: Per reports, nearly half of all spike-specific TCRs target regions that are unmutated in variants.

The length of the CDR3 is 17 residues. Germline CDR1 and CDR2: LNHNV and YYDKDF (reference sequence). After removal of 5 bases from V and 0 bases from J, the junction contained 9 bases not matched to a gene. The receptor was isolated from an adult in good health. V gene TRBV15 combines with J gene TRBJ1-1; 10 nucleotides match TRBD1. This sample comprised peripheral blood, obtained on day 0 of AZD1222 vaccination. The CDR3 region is CATSGRDRGWVNTEAFF. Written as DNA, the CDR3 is TGTGCCACCAGCGGCCGGGACAGGGGCTGGGTGAACACTGAAGCTTTCTTT. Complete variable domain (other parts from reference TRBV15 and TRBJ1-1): DAMVIQNPRYQVTQFGKPVTLSCSQTLNHNVMYWYQQKSSQAPKLLFHYYDKDFNNEADTPDNFQSRRPNTSFCFLDIRSPGLGDTAMYLCATSGRDRGWVNTEAFFGQGTRLTVV.